A single T cell receptor (beta chain) is shown here with its context. This clonotype was observed a few times. There is no known antigen for this receptor. No clone much larger than this one lies a single base away; base qualities are absent. The roughly 38 donors, aged roughly 6 to 90 years, were systemically healthy Caucasian individuals from Russia. Each donor gave 8 to 10 milliliters of peripheral blood, collected into EDTA-treated Vacutainer tubes. Ficoll-Paque density-gradient centrifugation was used to isolate PBMCs, with at least 7 million per sample. Total RNA, at least 6 micrograms per sample, was extracted from PBMCs with Trizol reagent. The percentages of naive CD45RAhigh/CD27high T cells were determined by flow cytometry on a PBMC aliquot from every donor. The sample originates from a study of blood T cells in healthy people across ages (dated by TCRdb to between 2014 and 2017). Turning to the overall study: In model experiments, template switching captured roughly one uniquely barcoded TCR beta cDNA molecule for every two T cells. Two additional independent replicas of 1 million unique cDNA reads from the same blood draw were analyzed for two donors (one aged 18 to 30 and one aged 80 or older). The study measured age-related changes in TCR beta repertoire diversity using deep sequencing normalized with unique cDNA molecular identifiers. The donors were split into four age groups: young (average approximately 16 years), middle-aged (over 35), aged (approximately 59) and long-lived (over 80). To avoid experimental bias, donors of different ages were randomly spread across the sequencing lanes.

To prepare the library, 5' RACE was applied. Sequencing used an Illumina HiSeq 2500. A second PCR of roughly 7 to 11 cycles was performed with a sample-barcoded 5' primer and a J-beta primer mix. A unique molecular identifier was introduced onto each TCR beta cDNA molecule by a template-switch 5' adaptor carrying 12 random nucleotides. Each sample yielded at least 3 million CDR3-containing paired-end reads. First-strand cDNA synthesis was performed from all RNA using the Mint cDNA synthesis kit, with priming by a TRBC-specific oligonucleotide. All cDNA was treated with uracil-DNA glycosylase and then went through a first 18-cycle PCR with the universal primers M1SS and BC2_uni_R. Per the source publication's procedure: For normalization, 1 million high-quality reads, each with a distinct molecular identifier, were randomly selected from each sample. Reads with shared molecular identifiers were discarded instead of being binned into consensus sequences. MiTCR, run with a Q25 quality threshold and the strictest error-elimination algorithm, handled CDR3 identification, clonotype clustering and error correction. Lower-bound total TCR beta diversity was estimated with a nonparametric unseen species model using Euler transformation. The raw public data were reprocessed by TCRdb itself: fastp quality trimming at Q25, MiXCR clonotype calling, in-frame beta chains only. Duplicate CDR3 protein sequences are folded into a single record with the most common DNA and genes. The V and J calls and clone size come from TCRdb's table, not from the authors' own analysis. The sample table contains about 1.8 million distinct CDR3 sequences; only one count was recorded for roughly 49% of them. Less than 2.5% of the sample is held by the ten biggest clonotypes.

The paper's findings and limits, for the study overall: Estimates of total diversity based on one million sequenced T cells were considered lower bounds and underestimates. The percentage of naive T cells measured by flow cytometry correlated strongly with observed TCR beta diversity. The CMV infection status of donors was not known, potentially confounding age-related changes in expanded clonotypes. Because profiling used bulk unsorted PBMCs, naive and antigen-experienced compartments could not be compared conclusively. Observed TCR beta diversity per million T cells fell roughly linearly with age, and a significant reduction was already apparent by age roughly 40. Compared with the aged group, more naive CD4+ T cells, fewer expanded clones and increased TCR diversity were shown by the long-lived group, suggesting age selection.

Trimming at the junction amounts to 1 base on V and 5 bases on J, and the germline ends lie 12 bases apart. From the cysteine through the phenylalanine, the CDR3 covers 16 amino acids. CDR3 DNA only is kept here, 48 bases in frame from base 1. Per the germline V gene, MGHRA is the CDR1 and YSYEKL is the CDR2. The receptor was derived from a woman aged 35 to 49 in good health. The sample taken for sequencing was blood. The chain links TRBV4-1 with TRBJ1-6; the D region possibly corresponds to TRBD1 (6 bases align). CDR3 sequence: CASSQGQGYNNSPLHF. The DNA sequence is TGCGCCAGCAGCCAAGGGCAGGGGTATAATAATTCACCCCTCCACTTT.